This TCR beta chain was identified during a study of early T cells in non-severe SARS-CoV-2 infection. Whole-study context: With bulk RNA from unsorted whole blood as input, sequencing yielded unpaired chains.

Regarding this clonotype: Its antigen is undetermined.

Tagging with unique molecular identifiers was applied to individual cDNA molecules. TCRdb passed the 5' RACE reads through MiXCR, listing each CDR3 protein once. The table lists about 64,000 distinct CDR3 sequences, roughly 10% of them singletons, with just under 3% in the top ten. Findings of the study overall: VDJdb matching skewed toward anti-spike CD8 responses, missing private and CD4 specificities.

The ends lost 2 bases at V and 2 bases at J; junction bases unmatched: 4. Germline-derived CDR1 and CDR2 are MNHEY and SVGAGI. This CDR3 has 15 residues. This chain connects TRBV6-5 to TRBJ2-5; 8 bases align to TRBD2. The sample in question was whole blood, obtained at baseline. This receptor was identified in an adult who was a healthcare worker with PCR-confirmed SARS-CoV-2 infection or an uninfected control (not recorded which). The DNA for the CDR3 is TGTGCCAGCAGTTACACGCGCGGGGGGCAAGAGACCCAGTACTTC. It codes for CASSYTRGGQETQYF.